This TCR beta chain was identified in a study of blood T cell repertoires in COVID-19. Sequencing was performed with immunoSEQ multiplex PCR; in TCRdb, only in-frame clones are kept and a portion is missing. The table includes more than 250,000 clones, around 89% detected once. J lost 8 bases, V lost 5 bases, and 8 bases had no gene match. The CDR3 runs 14 residues. Per germline, CDR1 SNHLY and CDR2 FYNNEI. The sample taken for sequencing was peripheral blood. This sequence joins TRBV2 and TRBJ1-4; 7 bases align to TRBD1. This sequence originates from a woman aged 25 to 39 with COVID-19, enrolled during active disease. DNA for the CDR3: TGTGCCAGCAGTCCAAACAGGGGAGGCGAAAAACTGTTTTTT. Protein: CASSPNRGGEKLFF.